These T cell receptor beta chains were read from a single sample in a study of T cell responses to AZD1222 COVID-19 vaccine. Libraries were prepared by immunoSEQ multiplex PCR; TCRdb keeps only in-frame clonotypes and omits some of them. The sample holds roughly 150,000 clones, roughly 91% seen once. The sequencing used peripheral blood, collected on day 0 of AZD1222 vaccination. Receptor source: an adult in good health. The CDR3 runs from the conserved cysteine through the conserved F or W. The D gene is left open where the match is weak. Size values are once, few and many counts, or a class for expanded clones, and some rows have none.

NA	TRBV27	TRBJ2-7	NA	TGTGCCAGCAGTCCCCTAGCTCCTAGCTCCTACGAGCAGTACTTC	CASSPLAPSSYEQYF
TRBD2	TRBV27	TRBJ2-2	once	TGTGCCAGCAGTTTACTCCCGGGACTAACGAACACCGGGGAGCTGTTTTTT	CASSLLPGLTNTGELFF
TRBD2	TRBV27	TRBJ2-5	NA	TGTGCCAGCAGTGCCCATAGACTAGCGGGGGACCAAGAGACCCAGTACTTC	CASSAHRLAGDQETQYF
NA	TRBV9	TRBJ1-6	NA	TGTGCCAGCAGCGTAGGGGCAGGCTCCTTGCACTCACCCCTCCACTTT	CASSVGAGSLHSPLHF
NA	TRBV11-3	TRBJ2-1	once	TGTGCCAGCAGCCAAGTCACCTCCTACAATGAGCAGTTCTTC	CASSQVTSYNEQFF
NA	TRBV5-1	TRBJ1-2	NA	TGCGCCAGCAGCTTGGGATCTGGGGCCAAAGCTAACTATGGCTACACCTTC	CASSLGSGAKANYGYTF
NA	TRBV14	TRBJ2-2	NA	TGTGCCAGCAGCCAAGATTGGGGCACCGGGGAGCTGTTTTTT	CASSQDWGTGELFF
NA	TRBV27	TRBJ1-5	NA	TGTGCCAGCAGTTTAATGTCAGGGCATCAGCCCCAGCATTTT	CASSLMSGHQPQHF
NA	TRBV6-2/TRBV6-3	TRBJ1-1	NA	TGTGCCAGCAGTTTTTTAGGTGGGGACACTGAAGCTTTCTTT	CASSFLGGDTEAFF
NA	TRBV7-9	TRBJ1-2	NA	TGTGCCAGCAGCCCCTCCCCGGACACCTCTAACTATGGCTACACCTTC	CASSPSPDTSNYGYTF
NA	TRBV10-1	TRBJ1-2	NA	TGCGCCAGCAGTGAGTCTTTAGACCTCGGGAGCTATGGCTACACCTTC	CASSESLDLGSYGYTF
NA	TRBV5-1	TRBJ1-1	NA	TGCGCCAGCAGCTTTGGTTTTGGGGGCTTGAACACTGAAGCTTTCTTT	CASSFGFGGLNTEAFF
NA	TRBV5-1	TRBJ1-4	NA	TGCGCCAGCAGCACCCTAGTGGGGACAACTAATGAAAAACTGTTTTTT	CASSTLVGTTNEKLFF
NA	TRBV7-2	TRBJ1-6	once	TGTGCCAGCAGCTTAGGTCAGGCCCTCCGGGGGTCCTATAATTCACCCCTCCACTTT	CASSLGQALRGSYNSPLHF
NA	TRBV7-2	TRBJ1-5	NA	TGTGCCAGCAGCTTAGCAGGACAGTACAATCAGCCCCAGCATTTT	CASSLAGQYNQPQHF
NA	TRBV6-4	TRBJ2-7	NA	TGTGCCAGCAGTGTGGGGGTAGGCTACGAGCAGTACTTC	CASSVGVGYEQYF
TRBD1	TRBV19	TRBJ2-2	NA	TGTGCCAGTATTTTGACAGGGGTAAACACCGGGGAGCTGTTTTTT	CASILTGVNTGELFF
TRBD2	TRBV16	TRBJ2-1	NA	TGTGCCAGCAGACTAGCGGGGAGCTCTGAGCAGTTCTTC	CASRLAGSSEQFF
TRBD1	TRBV4-3	TRBJ1-2	NA	TGCGCCAGCAGCCAATCCCTTGGACAGGGACCCTATGGCTACACCTTC	CASSQSLGQGPYGYTF
NA	TRBV19	TRBJ2-1	NA	TGTGCCAGTAGTATAGCCCCCGGCAATGAGCAGTTCTTC	CASSIAPGNEQFF
NA	TRBV18	TRBJ1-2	NA	TGTGCCAGCTCACCCTCGGGGTCCTATGGGCGCAGACCCGTGTATGGCTACACCTTC	CASSPSGSYGRRPVYGYTF
NA	TRBV19	TRBJ1-2	NA	TGTGCCAGTAGTTTTACGGCCGCCCCCCATGGCTACACCTTC	CASSFTAAPHGYTF
NA	TRBV24-1	TRBJ1-5	NA	TGTGCCACCAGTGTTAGGGAGAGCAATCAGCCCCAGCATTTT	CATSVRESNQPQHF
NA	TRBV19	TRBJ1-2	once	TGTGCCAGTAGTATACGGGACAAGTCTAACTATGGCTACACCTTC	CASSIRDKSNYGYTF
NA	TRBV2	TRBJ1-4	once	TGTGCCAGCAGTGATCGGACAGCCGCAGCAACTAATGAAAAACTGTTTTTT	CASSDRTAAATNEKLFF
NA	TRBV10-3	TRBJ1-3	NA	TGTGCCACTCAGGCGAGCTCTGGAAACACCATATATTTT	CATQASSGNTIYF
NA	TRBV20-1	TRBJ2-3	NA	TGCAGTGCTAGTTGGAATACGCAGTATTTT	CSASWNTQYF
NA	TRBV19	TRBJ1-6	NA	TGTGCCAGTAGTATACAGAGCTCCTATAATTCACCCCTCCACTTT	CASSIQSSYNSPLHF
NA	TRBV11-3	TRBJ2-7	NA	TGTGCCAGCAGCTTAGAGCGGGCCTCCTACGAGCAGTACTTC	CASSLERASYEQYF
NA	TRBV18	TRBJ1-6	NA	TGTGCCAGCTCACCGCTGGACGGGCCGAGTTCACCCCTCCACTTT	CASSPLDGPSSPLHF
TRBD2	TRBV3-1/TRBV3-2	TRBJ2-1	NA	TGTGCCAGCAGCCCGGGACTAGCGGGAGATGAGCAGTTCTTC	CASSPGLAGDEQFF
NA	TRBV7-3	TRBJ2-1	NA	TGTGCCAGCAGCTCTGCCAATGAGCAGTTCTTC	CASSSANEQFF
NA	TRBV5-4	TRBJ1-6	NA	TGTGCCAGCAGCTTGCGCCTTACCCAACTCAGTAATTCACCCCTCCACTTT	CASSLRLTQLSNSPLHF
TRBD2	TRBV2	TRBJ2-7	few	TGTGCCAGCAGCCTTTCATTATCGGGGGGTACCTACGAGCAGTACTTC	CASSLSLSGGTYEQYF